This entry concerns a single T cell receptor beta chain. This clone was recorded once. The antigen it recognizes is unknown. No much larger clonotype is one base removed from it; base qualities were not supplied. From cysteine to phenylalanine, the CDR3 is 14 amino acids long. Just the 42-base CDR3 DNA is kept, in frame starting at base 1. CDR1 and CDR2, looked up from the germline V gene, are SGHDT and YYEEEE. The germline V end is reduced by 0 bases and the J end by 3 bases; junction bases left unmatched: 2. The sample comes from a study of T cell changes during pregnancy in multiple sclerosis (dated by TCRdb to between 2019 and 2020). Background for the entire study: In women with multiple sclerosis, the researchers looked at how the T cell repertoire shifted as pregnancy progressed.

Library preparation employed the immunoSEQ multiplex PCR assay. Sourced from immuneACCESS, this table was stored by TCRdb with only in-frame sequences that have V and J called. A share of the clones is absent; for the studies checked, an unresolved V gene accounts for under half, and the remainder has no known explanation. The sample table lists tens of thousands of clones, 91% of them with a count of one. The top ten constitute under 6% of the sample. The sample here was CD8+ T cells from peripheral blood mononuclear cells, taken before pregnancy. The chain uses TRBV5-6 and TRBJ1-2; TRBD1 aligns with 7 central bases. The source of this sequence is a female donor with multiple sclerosis, enrolled in a pregnancy study. The DNA sequence is given as TGTGCCAGCAGCTTGGAGACAGGGCACTATGGCTACACCTTC. It encodes CASSLETGHYGYTF.